This T cell receptor beta chain was identified in a study of CD4 T cells in relation to SARS-CoV-2 and coronaviruses. Notes on this clone: Its antigen is not known.

The CDR3 is 18 amino acids. After removal of 6 bases from V and 1 base from J, the junction contained 11 bases not matched to a gene. Germline CDR1 and CDR2: MNHEY and SMNVEV (reference sequence). Study-wide findings and caveats: Compared with monoreactive clones, crossreactive clones showed significantly weaker SARS-CoV-2 expansion.

CD4+ T cells from unexposed donors were obtained before the COVID-19 pandemic (2011-2018). CD4+ T cells were isolated from the cells after around 9 days of culture. Unexposed-donor CD4+ T cells were probed with SARS-CoV-2 S/N and four cold-coronavirus spikes, cells permitting. On days 3 and 7, cultures got half fresh IL-2 medium. Only in-frame clones appear in the TCRdb table, and some are missing; sequencing was by immunoSEQ multiplex PCR. Here the sample spans some 16,000 clones, around 73% being singletons. The chain joins TRBV27 to TRBJ2-3; 12 bases are a match to TRBD2. Source material: CD4+ T cells from PBMCs, cultured in vitro. This clonotype was obtained from a human donor in good health. CDR3 region: CASSKVTLAGGGTDTQYF. The CDR3, as DNA: TGTGCCAGCAGCAAAGTAACCCTAGCGGGAGGGGGCACAGATACGCAGTATTTT.